This TCR beta chain emerged from a study of T cells in Graves' hyperthyroidism and ophthalmopathy. Study-level points and caveats: Before onset, by a median of about six months, the model predicted ophthalmopathy.

This CDR3 has 13 residues. Germline V gene sequence: CDR1 MDHEN, CDR2 SYDVKM. V gave up 2 bases and J gave up 3 bases, with 8 bases separating them. Researchers amplified the TCR beta CDR3 regions from RNA transcripts. TCR CDR3 underwent first-round RT-PCR with the HTBI primer set. TCRdb re-called the multiplex PCR reads through MiXCR, storing one row per CDR3 protein. The sample lists around 340,000 distinct CDR3 sequences; roughly a sixth were seen once. There are a few counts of this clonotype. Its antigen is currently unknown. Blood was obtained at the first hyperthyroidism diagnosis, which preceded any ophthalmopathy symptoms.

The sequence was collected from a woman in her 30s with Graves' hyperthyroidism that later progressed to Graves' ophthalmopathy. The sample taken for sequencing was blood. The chain employs TRBV28 and TRBJ2-7; no firm D call. The CDR3 DNA reads TGTGCCAGCAGTTTACAGGAGCACTACGAGCAGTACTTC. This codes for CASSLQEHYEQYF.